These 23 T cell receptor beta chains were sequenced from one sample in a study of PD-L1 blockade in urothelial cancer. Sequenced by immunoSEQ multiplex PCR; TCRdb stores in-frame clones only, minus some. The sample has 130,000 or so clones; roughly 80% are singletons. Regarding time point: pretreatment peripheral blood. The source was PBMCs, collected around atezolizumab (anti-PD-L1) treatment. The receptor set was obtained from a man over 45 with urothelial cancer.

The CDR3 is CASSLRSRHSTDTQYF. The CDR3 DNA reads TGCGCCAGCAGCTTGAGGTCCCGACATAGCACAGATACGCAGTATTTT. V is TRBV5-1 and J is TRBJ2-3; D gene unclear. The CDR3 runs 16 residues. The germline V gene encodes CDR1 SGHRS and CDR2 YFSETQ. V lost 1 base and J 0 bases, leaving 12 bases between the germline ends.

Only one count was recorded for this clone. Other DNA sequences in this sample translate to the same CDR3. The genes are TRBV30 and TRBJ2-1; D may be TRBD1 (6 bases). This CDR3 spans 12 amino acids. CDR1 is GTSNPN, CDR2 SVGIG, per germline (reference sequence). Trimming left V 0 bases short and J 7 bases short, with 7 bases between. The CDR3 region is CAWSVRGNEQFF. Here the CDR3 DNA reads TGTGCCTGGAGTGTAAGGGGGAATGAGCAGTTCTTC.

The chain couples TRBV19 to TRBJ2-7, with 9 bases fitting TRBD1. The CDR3 runs 16 residues. V gave up 5 bases and J gave up 1 base; unmatched junction bases: 9. The germline gives CDR1 LNHDA, CDR2 SQIVND (reference sequence). The CDR3 loop reads CASSRTSGQGSYEQYF. CDR3 DNA sequence: TGTGCCAGTAGTCGAACCTCGGGACAGGGATCCTACGAGCAGTACTTC.

Remarks on this clone: The junction departs from germline at one end; a sequencing error may be responsible. The sample has other DNA sequences that encode this CDR3 too. The rearrangement links TRBV6-5 to TRBJ2-3; the match to TRBD2 covers 8 bases. CDR1 and CDR2 from the germline V gene are MNHEY and SVGAGI. This CDR3 has 15 residues. The CDR3 region is CASSYDGLASDTQYF. DNA for the CDR3: TGTGCTAGCAGTTACGACGGACTAGCATCAGATACGCAGTATTTT.

The table lists this clone with a few counts. V gene TRBV7-6 combines with J gene TRBJ2-1; TRBD2 is a possible D gene (5 bases). CDR1 and CDR2 from the germline V gene are SGHVS and FNYEAQ. V was cut by 4 bases and J by 5 bases, with 15 bases left in between. The CDR3 totals 15 residues. CDR3 DNA sequence: TGTGCCAGCAGCTGGAGCGGAGTACAAAACAATGAGCAGTTCTTC. This sequence encodes CASSWSGVQNNEQFF. The full variable domain, its missing parts supplied by reference TRBV7-6 and TRBJ2-1, is GAGVSQSPRYKVTKRGQDVALRCDPISGHVSLYWYRQALGQGPEFLTYFNYEAQQDKSGLPNDRFSAERPEGSISTLTIQRTEQRDSAMYRCASSWSGVQNNEQFFGPGTRLTVL.

This chain links TRBV7-9 with TRBJ2-1; 7 nucleotides agree with TRBD2. The CDR3 has 18 residues. Germline V gene sequence: CDR1 SEHNR, CDR2 FQNEAQ (reference sequence). With 0 bases clipped from V and 9 bases from J, the junction kept 17 bases outside the gene matches. The CDR3 DNA sequence: TGTGCCAGCAGCTTAGCGGCCGCTAGCGGATCGTGGTGGGGTGAGCAGTTCTTC. It translates to CASSLAAASGSWWGEQFF.

The chain employs TRBV13 and TRBJ1-2; D is uncertain. From germline, CDR1 is PRHDT and CDR2 FYEKMQ (reference sequence). Between the trimmed V and J ends, which lost 0 bases and 8 bases, there was a span of 10 bases. The CDR3 has 13 amino acids. The chain's CDR3 is CASSLGQSIGYTF. Here the CDR3 DNA reads TGTGCCAGCAGCTTAGGTCAGTCAATCGGCTACACCTTC.

Only one count was recorded for this clone. CDR3 amino acids: CASSEKPNRGDTQYF. The CDR3 DNA sequence: TGTGCCAGCAGTGAGAAGCCCAACAGGGGGGATACGCAGTATTTT. This chain connects TRBV2 to TRBJ2-3; 8 positions agree with TRBD1. V gave up 3 bases and J gave up 6 bases; unmatched junction bases: 8. Per the germline V gene, CDR1 is SNHLY and CDR2 is FYNNEI. The CDR3 consists of 15 residues.

V gene TRBV18 combines with J gene TRBJ2-7, with D possibly being TRBD2 (5 bases). Between the trimmed V and J ends, which lost 1 base and 7 bases, there was a span of 11 bases. CDR3 length: 13 amino acids. The germline V gene has CDR1 KGHSH and CDR2 LQKENI. The CDR3 DNA sequence: TGTGCCAGCTCACCACGGGAAAGCGGAGAGCAGTACTTC. Translating gives CASSPRESGEQYF.

The chain is built from TRBV5-1 and TRBJ2-1; 9 nucleotides agree with TRBD2. J gave up 8 bases and V 1 base, and 10 bases lay outside the gene matches. The germline V gene encodes CDR1 SGHRS and CDR2 YFSETQ. CDR3 size: 16 residues. The CDR3 here is CASSLRLAGRVDEQFF. The CDR3 DNA reads TGCGCCAGCAGCTTGCGGCTAGCGGGACGTGTGGATGAGCAGTTCTTC.

The chain has TRBV27 and TRBJ1-1; 8 nucleotides align to TRBD1. The CDR3 has 13 amino acids. From germline, CDR1 is MNHEY and CDR2 SMNVEV (reference sequence). V was clipped by 2 bases and J by 8 bases; unmatched bases: 4. The CDR3 region has the DNA TGTGCCAGCAGTTTACCAGGGGGCAAGGAAGCTTTCTTT. Amino acid sequence: CASSLPGGKEAFF.

The chain links TRBV28 to TRBJ2-3, with D possibly matching TRBD1 (6 bases). The germline V and J ends were trimmed by 6 bases and 10 bases, with 20 bases remaining between them. The germline V gene encodes CDR1 MDHEN and CDR2 SYDVKM. The CDR3 consists of 14 residues. The DNA of the CDR3 is TGTGCCAGCAGCATGACAGGCTCCCCTGCCGCGCAGTATTTT. Protein product: CASSMTGSPAAQYF. Together with reference TRBV28 and TRBJ2-3, the CDR3 gives the full variable domain: DVKVTQSSRYLVKRTGEKVFLECVQDMDHENMFWYRQDPGLGLRLIYFSYDVKMKEKGDIPEGYSVSREKKERFSLILESASTNQTSMYLCASSMTGSPAAQYFGPGTRLTVL.

The rearrangement links TRBV10-1 to TRBJ1-6; no clear D. In germline, CDR1 is WNHNN, CDR2 SYGVQD (reference sequence). The V and J ends lost 8 bases and 0 bases respectively, with 26 bases between them. CDR3 length: 20 amino acids. CDR3 sequence reads: CASSIREDQYRSSYNSPLHF. In nucleotides, the CDR3 is TGCGCCAGCTCGATCCGGGAGGACCAATATAGGAGCTCCTATAATTCACCCCTCCACTTT.

This clone was detected only once. Here the CDR3 reads CASSSTSHEKLFF. CDR3 in DNA: TGTGCCAGCAGCTCAACCTCACACGAAAAACTGTTTTTT. The rearrangement joins TRBV7-9 to TRBJ1-4; the D is unclear. Per germline, CDR1 SEHNR and CDR2 FQNEAQ (reference sequence). The CDR3 extends over 13 amino acids. V lost 4 bases and J 8 bases, leaving 11 bases between the germline ends.

V and J are TRBV9 and TRBJ2-1, with D possibly being TRBD1 (5 bases). The CDR3 runs 16 residues. Germline-derived CDR1 and CDR2 are SGDLS and YYNGEE. With 0 bases removed from V and 3 bases from J, the gap between germline ends came to 13 bases. The CDR3: CASSVVGRGDYNEQFF. Written as DNA, the CDR3 is TGTGCCAGCAGCGTAGTGGGTAGGGGCGACTACAATGAGCAGTTCTTC.

The chain has TRBV29-1 and TRBJ2-7, with D possibly being TRBD2 (6 bases). The CDR3 runs 11 residues. V lost 7 bases and J 4 bases, leaving 11 bases between the germline ends. The germline V gene has CDR1 SQVTM and CDR2 ANQGSEA. CDR3 coding DNA: TGCAGCGCCATGGGGGGTTACGAGCAGTACTTC. It yields the protein CSAMGGYEQYF.

V gene TRBV10-3 combines with J gene TRBJ2-7; D may be TRBD2 (6 bases). The V and J ends lost 4 bases and 0 bases respectively, with 10 bases between them. There are 14 residues in the CDR3. From germline, CDR1 is ENHRY and CDR2 SYGVKD. The CDR3 nucleotides are TGTGCCATCAGTGGCCCCGGGAGCTCCTACGAGCAGTACTTC. Residues: CAISGPGSSYEQYF.

The chain uses TRBV21-1 and TRBJ2-1; the tabulated D call, TRBD1, remains unverified against the DNA. TRBV21-1 is marked as a pseudogene. CDR3 size: 15 residues. CDR3 DNA sequence: TGTGCCAGAACCCAAGGGACAGGGGTGAACAATGAGCAGTTCTTC. Encoded protein: CARTQGTGVNNEQFF.

The rearrangement joins TRBV2 to TRBJ1-2; no clear D. Per the germline V gene, CDR1 is SNHLY and CDR2 is FYNNEI. This CDR3 has 13 residues. The V end lost 3 bases, the J end lost 5 bases, and 10 bases lay between the germline ends. CDR3 residues: CASSDWGGYGYTF. CDR3 sequence (DNA): TGTGCCAGCAGTGACTGGGGAGGATATGGCTACACCTTC.

The chain uses TRBV15 and TRBJ1-2; TRBD1 agrees at 7 bases. Germline CDR1 reads LNHNV; CDR2 reads YYDKDF (reference sequence). There are 18 residues in the CDR3. V was pared by 1 base and J by 2 bases, with 13 bases of the junction left unmatched. The DNA for the CDR3 is TGTGCCACCAGCAGAGCACTTTTTGTAAGGGGGCGCAACTATGGCTACACCTTC. Residues: CATSRALFVRGRNYGYTF. Full variable domain (remainder filled in from reference TRBV15 and TRBJ1-2): DAMVIQNPRYQVTQFGKPVTLSCSQTLNHNVMYWYQQKSSQAPKLLFHYYDKDFNNEADTPDNFQSRRPNTSFCFLDIRSPGLGDTAMYLCATSRALFVRGRNYGYTFGSGTRLTVV.

This chain uses TRBV2 with TRBJ1-4, with 8 bases matching TRBD1. This CDR3 comprises 19 residues. V trimming: 7 bases; J trimming: 3 bases; junction bases outside the gene matches: 19. The germline CDR1 and CDR2 sequences are SNHLY and FYNNEI. CDR3 nucleotides: TGTGCCAGCACCCAAGTGTGGGTTGGGGGACAGGAGGCTAATGAAAAACTGTTTTTT. Amino acid sequence: CASTQVWVGGQEANEKLFF.

The chain employs TRBV28 and TRBJ1-2, with 10 positions matching TRBD1. This CDR3 is 13 amino acids long. V lost 3 bases and J lost 8; bases outside the gene matches: 3. Germline V gene lookup returns CDR1 MDHEN and CDR2 SYDVKM. Here the CDR3 DNA reads TGTGCCAGCAGTTTGGGGACAGGGGACGGCTACACCTTC. It encodes CASSLGTGDGYTF.

The rearrangement joins TRBV7-2 to TRBJ1-2; 9 positions agree with TRBD1. The V and J ends lost 5 bases and 4 bases, in that order; junction bases with no gene match: 5. Germline V gives CDR1 SGHTA, CDR2 FQGNSA. The length of the CDR3 is 14 residues. CDR3 nucleotides: TGTGCCAGCAGCCCCGGGACAGGGAGCTATGGCTACACCTTC. Its translation: CASSPGTGSYGYTF.